This T cell receptor (beta chain) was identified in a study of T-cell reconstitution after alpha-beta-depleted transplantation in children. Findings and caveats of the study: Surviving recipient T cells and intrathymic progenitors accounted for some patients' high TCRbeta diversity at day 60.

The CDR3 length is 15 residues. Germline V gives CDR1 MNHNS, CDR2 SASEGT. Preparation of the TCRbeta library involved a method that used unique molecular identifiers. TCRdb reanalysed the PCR reads using MiXCR and keeps one entry per CDR3 protein. The sample consists of 250,000 or so distinct CDR3 sequences, approximately 8.9% of them appearing once. Concerning this clonotype: Its matching antigen is unknown. This may stem from a read error, because a much larger clone lies one nucleotide away.

Sequenced material: PBMCs, mostly from graft donor cells, taken 180 days after TCRalphabeta/CD19-depleted stem cell transplant. This rearrangement joins TRBV6-1 to TRBJ1-4; weak D call: TRBD1 (5 bases). The source of this sequence is a male patient between 10 and 17 years old who had a stem cell transplant for acute lymphoblastic leukemia, so the T cells may come from the graft donor. The CDR3 DNA reads TGTGCCAGCCGGAGTAAGGGGCCTACTAATGAAAAACCGTTTTTT. Amino acids: CASRSKGPTNEKPFF.